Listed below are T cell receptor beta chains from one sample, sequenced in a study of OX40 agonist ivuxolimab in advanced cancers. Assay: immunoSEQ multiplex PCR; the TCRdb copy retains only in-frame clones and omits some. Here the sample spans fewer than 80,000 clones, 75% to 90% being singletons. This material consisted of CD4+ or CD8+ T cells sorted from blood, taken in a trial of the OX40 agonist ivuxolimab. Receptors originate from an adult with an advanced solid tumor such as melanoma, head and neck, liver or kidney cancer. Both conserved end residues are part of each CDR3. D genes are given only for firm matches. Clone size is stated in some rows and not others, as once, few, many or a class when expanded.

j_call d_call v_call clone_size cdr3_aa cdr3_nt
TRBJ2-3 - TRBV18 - CASSRDRTDTQYF TGTGCCAGCTCCAGAGACAGGACAGATACGCAGTATTTT
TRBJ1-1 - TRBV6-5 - CASRKIENTEAFF TGTGCCAGCAGAAAAATTGAGAACACTGAAGCTTTCTTT
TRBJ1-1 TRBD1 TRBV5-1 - CASSLAGQGNTEAFF TGCGCCAGCAGCTTGGCCGGACAGGGGAACACTGAAGCTTTCTTT
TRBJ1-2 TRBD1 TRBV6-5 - CASSSEDRGRAGGYTF TGTGCCAGCAGTTCTGAGGACAGGGGGCGTGCGGGTGGCTACACCTTC
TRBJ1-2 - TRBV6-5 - CASSEARGGYTF TGTGCCAGCAGCGAAGCTCGGGGTGGCTACACCTTC
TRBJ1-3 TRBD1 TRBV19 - CASRPDRVLPGNTIYF TGTGCCAGTAGGCCGGACAGGGTGCTACCTGGAAACACCATATATTTT
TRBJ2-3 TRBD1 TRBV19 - CASTQGTVPGDTQYF TGTGCCAGTACCCAAGGGACAGTACCAGGAGATACGCAGTATTTT
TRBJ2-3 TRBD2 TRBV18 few CASSPSGLAGGTDTQYF TGTGCCAGCTCACCCTCAGGACTAGCGGGGGGAACGGATACGCAGTATTTT
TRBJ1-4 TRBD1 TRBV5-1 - CASSATGAGGEKLFF TGCGCCAGCAGCGCGACAGGGGCCGGCGGGGAAAAACTGTTTTTT
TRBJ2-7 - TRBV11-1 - CASSLFIAGAGYEQYF TGTGCCAGCAGCTTATTCATAGCTGGGGCCGGCTACGAGCAGTACTTC
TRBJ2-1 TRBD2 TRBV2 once CVGAGTRSYNEQFF TGTGTGGGCGCCGGGACTAGGTCCTACAATGAGCAGTTCTTC
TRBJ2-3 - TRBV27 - CASSLGINRDTQYF TGTGCCAGCAGTTTGGGGATCAATCGAGATACGCAGTATTTT
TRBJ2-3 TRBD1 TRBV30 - CAWRSGQGITDTQYF TGTGCCTGGAGGTCGGGACAGGGGATCACAGATACGCAGTATTTT
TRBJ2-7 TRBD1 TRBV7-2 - CASSPLDRAYEQYF TGTGCCAGCAGCCCATTAGACAGGGCCTACGAGCAGTACTTC
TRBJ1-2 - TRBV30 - CANDGGGSYGYTF TGTGCCAACGACGGGGGGGGGAGCTATGGCTACACCTTC
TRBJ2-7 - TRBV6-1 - CATSLGTTEQYF TGTGCCACCTCCCTCGGAACCACCGAGCAGTACTTC
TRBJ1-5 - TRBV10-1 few CASSHRSCSNQPQHF TGCGCCAGCAGTCACAGGTCATGTAGCAATCAGCCCCAGCATTTT
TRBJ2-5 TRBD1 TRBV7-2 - CASSPRPGTGGETQYF TGTGCCAGCAGCCCACGCCCCGGGACAGGGGGGGAGACCCAGTACTTC
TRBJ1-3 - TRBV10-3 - CAISGTDSGNTIYF TGTGCCATCAGTGGGACGGACTCTGGAAACACCATATATTTT
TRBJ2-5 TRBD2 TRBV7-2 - CASSPHSGGETQYF TGTGCCAGCAGCCCCCATAGCGGGGGAGAGACCCAGTACTTC
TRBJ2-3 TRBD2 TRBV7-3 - CASRSGTSDGGTQYF TGTGCCAGCAGATCCGGGACTAGCGACGGAGGTACGCAGTATTTT
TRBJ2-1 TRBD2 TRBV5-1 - CASSERGGRNEQFF TGCGCCAGCAGCGAGCGGGGGGGCCGCAATGAGCAGTTCTTC
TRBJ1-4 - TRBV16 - CASSQSTGSSKLFF TGTGCCAGCAGCCAATCCACAGGGTCATCAAAACTGTTTTTT
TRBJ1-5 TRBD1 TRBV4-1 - CASSQTGQRVQWEPQHF TGCGCCAGCAGCCAGACGGGACAGAGGGTTCAATGGGAGCCCCAGCATTTT
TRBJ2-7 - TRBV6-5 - CASSYWGYEQYF TGTGCCAGCAGTTACTGGGGCTACGAGCAGTACTTC
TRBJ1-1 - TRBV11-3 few CASSFRVDTEAFF TGTGCCAGCAGCTTCAGAGTTGACACTGAAGCTTTCTTT
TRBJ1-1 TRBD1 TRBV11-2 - CASRKQGAQDTEAFF TGTGCCAGCAGGAAACAGGGGGCGCAGGACACTGAAGCTTTCTTT
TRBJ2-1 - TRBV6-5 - CASRIKNNEQFF TGTGCCAGCAGAATTAAAAACAATGAGCAGTTCTTC
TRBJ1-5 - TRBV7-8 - CASSLMGRSNQPQHF TGTGCCAGCAGCCTGATGGGGCGTAGCAATCAGCCCCAGCATTTT
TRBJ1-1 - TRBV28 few CASSLGVEAFF TGTGCCAGCAGTTTAGGGGTTGAAGCTTTCTTT
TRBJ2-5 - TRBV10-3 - CAIRTGEAEQETQYF TGTGCCATCAGGACCGGAGAAGCGGAGCAAGAGACCCAGTACTTC
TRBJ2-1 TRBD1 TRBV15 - CATSRGQDREQFF TGTGCCACCAGCAGGGGACAGGACCGAGAGCAGTTCTTC
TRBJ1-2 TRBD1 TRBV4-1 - CASSPVQGSYGYTF TGCGCCAGCAGTCCCGTACAGGGGTCCTATGGCTACACCTTC